Below, one TCR beta chain is given with its context. TCRdb's table, derived via immunoSEQ multiplex PCR, lists solely in-frame clones and lacks some. The sample holds 55,000 to 75,000 clones, 80% to 95% seen once. These data are taken from a study of T cells after somatic rescue of genetic block. Germline trimming cut 5 bases from V and 7 bases from J; bases unmatched to any gene: 5. The CDR3 runs 15 residues. Germline CDR1 is SGHVS and CDR2 is FQNEAQ. The sequence was obtained from a man aged 40-50 years. Sample: peripheral blood mononuclear cells (PBMCs). The chain is built from TRBV7-8 and TRBJ2-2, with 12 bases aligning to TRBD2. The CDR3: CASSRTSGMSGELFF. CDR3 DNA sequence: TGTGCCAGCAGCCGGACTAGCGGGATGAGCGGGGAGCTGTTTTTT.